The T cell receptor beta chain described here comes from a study of chemoradiotherapy in HPV16-positive cancers. As for the study in general: A couple of HPV16-positive patients' cells yielded candidate HPV-specific clones and common motifs.

This table comes from immunoSEQ multiplex PCR, and its TCRdb copy is limited to in-frame clones, with some not included. The profile covers about 39,000 clones, with around 80% appearing a single time and about 5.5% taken by the ten largest. This clone appeared once. Its cognate antigen is unknown. V gave up 4 bases and J gave up 8 bases, with 14 bases separating them. From germline, CDR1 is SGHTA and CDR2 FQGNSA. The CDR3 covers 13 residues. Samples were taken several times over chemoradiotherapy. Whole-study findings and limits: Candidate HPV-specific clones and E7-related TCR motifs grew in tumor during treatment.

This specimen was blood, taken from a patient who underwent chemoradiotherapy. The receptor was derived from a human donor with HPV-associated anogenital cancer. The chain is built from TRBV7-2 and TRBJ1-2; D is undetermined. The CDR3 coding sequence is TGTGCCAGCAGCTGGGAGCGGGAATTGGGCTACACCTTC. Its protein product is CASSWERELGYTF.